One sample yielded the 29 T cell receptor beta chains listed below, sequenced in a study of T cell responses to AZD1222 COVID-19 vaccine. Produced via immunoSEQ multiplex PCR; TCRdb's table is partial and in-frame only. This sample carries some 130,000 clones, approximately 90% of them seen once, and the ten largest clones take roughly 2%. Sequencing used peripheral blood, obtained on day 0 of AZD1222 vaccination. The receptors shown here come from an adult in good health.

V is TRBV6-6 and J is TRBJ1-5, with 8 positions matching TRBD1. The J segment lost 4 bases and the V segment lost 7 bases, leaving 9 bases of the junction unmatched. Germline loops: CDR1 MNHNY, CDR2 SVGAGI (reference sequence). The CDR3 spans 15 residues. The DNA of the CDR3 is TGTGCCAGCACCATAGGACAGGGCTGGAATCAGCCCCAGCATTTT. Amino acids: CASTIGQGWNQPQHF.

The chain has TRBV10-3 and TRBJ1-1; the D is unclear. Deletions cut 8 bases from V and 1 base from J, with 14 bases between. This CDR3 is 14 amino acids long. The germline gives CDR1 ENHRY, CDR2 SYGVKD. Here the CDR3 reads CAIQQRVGNTEAFF. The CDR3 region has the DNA TGTGCCATCCAGCAAAGGGTAGGGAACACTGAAGCTTTCTTT.

CDR3 sequence reads: CASSYRAGTQPQHF. The DNA of the CDR3 is TGTGCCAGCAGCTACAGGGCAGGGACTCAGCCCCAGCATTTT. The chain joins TRBV6-5 to TRBJ1-5, with a weak D call TRBD1 (6 bases). In germline, CDR1 is MNHEY, CDR2 SVGAGI. CDR3 length: 14 amino acids. The V and J ends lost 6 bases and 6 bases respectively, with 15 bases between them.

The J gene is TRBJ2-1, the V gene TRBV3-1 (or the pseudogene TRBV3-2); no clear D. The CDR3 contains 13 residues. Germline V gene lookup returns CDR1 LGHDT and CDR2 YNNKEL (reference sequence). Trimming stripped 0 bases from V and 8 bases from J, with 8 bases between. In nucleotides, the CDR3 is TGTGCCAGCAGCCAAGACTACCCGGATGAGCAGTTCTTC. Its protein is CASSQDYPDEQFF.

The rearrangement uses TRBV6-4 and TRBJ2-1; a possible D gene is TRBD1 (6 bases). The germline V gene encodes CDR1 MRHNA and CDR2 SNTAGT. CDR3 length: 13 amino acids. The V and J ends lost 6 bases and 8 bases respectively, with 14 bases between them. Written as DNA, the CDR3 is TGTGCCAGCAGCGATAAGGACAGTTATGAGCAGTTCTTC. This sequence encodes CASSDKDSYEQFF.

DNA for the CDR3: TGTGCCAGCAGCTTAGATCCCACAGGGAAGGACGGTGGAAACACCATATATTTT. This encodes CASSLDPTGKDGGNTIYF. The J gene is TRBJ1-3, the V gene TRBV7-7; maybe TRBD1 (6 bases). The CDR3 sequence is 18 residues long. V was shortened by 1 base and J by 3 bases, with 19 bases between the two germline ends. Germline CDR1 is SSHAT and CDR2 is FNYEAQ (reference sequence).

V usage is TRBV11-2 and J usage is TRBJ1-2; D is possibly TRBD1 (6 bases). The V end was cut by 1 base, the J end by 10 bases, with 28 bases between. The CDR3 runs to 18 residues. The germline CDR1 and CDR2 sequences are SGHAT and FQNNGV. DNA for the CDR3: TGTGCCAGCAGCTTAGTGGACAGCTTTTACGGCGTTTCTTCCGACTACACCTTC. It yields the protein CASSLVDSFYGVSSDYTF.

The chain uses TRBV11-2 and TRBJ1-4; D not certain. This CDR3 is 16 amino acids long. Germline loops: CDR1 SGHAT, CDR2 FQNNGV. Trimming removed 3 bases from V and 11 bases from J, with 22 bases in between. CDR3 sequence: CASSLVTLGASSKLFF. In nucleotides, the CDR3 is TGTGCCAGCAGCTTGGTGACACTGGGAGCGTCTAGTAAACTGTTTTTT.

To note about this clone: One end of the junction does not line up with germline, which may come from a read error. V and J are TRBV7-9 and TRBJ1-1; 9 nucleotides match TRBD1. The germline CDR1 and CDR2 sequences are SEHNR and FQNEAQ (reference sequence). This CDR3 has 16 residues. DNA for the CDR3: TGTGCCAGCAGCCCGGGGACAGGGAGAGGTAACAGTGAAGCTTTCTTT. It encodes CASSPGTGRGNSEAFF.

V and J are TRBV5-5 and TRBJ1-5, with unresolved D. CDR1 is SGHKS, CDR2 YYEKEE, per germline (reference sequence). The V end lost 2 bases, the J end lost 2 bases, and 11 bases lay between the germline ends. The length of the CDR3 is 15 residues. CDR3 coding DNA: TGTGCCAGCAGCTTTTCTCTCCAGGGCAATCAGCCCCAGCATTTT. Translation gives CASSFSLQGNQPQHF.

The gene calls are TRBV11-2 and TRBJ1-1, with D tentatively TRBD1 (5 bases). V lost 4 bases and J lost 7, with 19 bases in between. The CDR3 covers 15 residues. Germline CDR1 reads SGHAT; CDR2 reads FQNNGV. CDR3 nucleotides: TGTGCCAGCAGCTCATATGCCCGACAGAGTAATGAAGCTTTCTTT. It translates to CASSSYARQSNEAFF.

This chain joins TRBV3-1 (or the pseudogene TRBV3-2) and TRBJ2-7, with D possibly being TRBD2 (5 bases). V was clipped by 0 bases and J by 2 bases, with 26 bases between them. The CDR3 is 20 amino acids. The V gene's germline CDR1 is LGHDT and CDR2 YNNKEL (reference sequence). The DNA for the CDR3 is TGTGCCAGCAGCCAAGACTGGCCGATAGGACTCCATCACAAACCCTACGAGCAGTACTTC. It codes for CASSQDWPIGLHHKPYEQYF.

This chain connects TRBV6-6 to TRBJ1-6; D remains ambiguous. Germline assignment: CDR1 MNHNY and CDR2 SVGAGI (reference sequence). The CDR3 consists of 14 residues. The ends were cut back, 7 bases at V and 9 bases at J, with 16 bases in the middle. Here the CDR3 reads CASNERSDASPLHF. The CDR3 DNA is TGTGCCAGCAATGAGCGCAGCGACGCTTCACCCCTCCACTTT.

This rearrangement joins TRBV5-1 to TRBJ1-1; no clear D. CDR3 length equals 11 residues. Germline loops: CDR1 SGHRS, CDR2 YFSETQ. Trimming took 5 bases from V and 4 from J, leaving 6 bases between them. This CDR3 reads CASRWGTEAFF. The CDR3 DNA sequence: TGCGCCAGCAGGTGGGGCACTGAAGCTTTCTTT.

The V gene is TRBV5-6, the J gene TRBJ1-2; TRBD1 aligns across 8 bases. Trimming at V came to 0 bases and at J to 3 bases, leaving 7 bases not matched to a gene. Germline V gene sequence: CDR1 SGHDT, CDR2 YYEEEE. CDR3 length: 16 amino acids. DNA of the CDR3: TGTGCCAGCAGCTTGGCTGCAGGACAGGGTTACTATGGCTACACCTTC. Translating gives CASSLAAGQGYYGYTF.

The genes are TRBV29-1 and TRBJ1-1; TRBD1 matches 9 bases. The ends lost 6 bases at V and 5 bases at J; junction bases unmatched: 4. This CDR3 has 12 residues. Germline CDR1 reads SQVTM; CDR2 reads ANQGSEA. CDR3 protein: CSVRTGVTEAFF. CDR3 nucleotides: TGCAGCGTCAGGACAGGGGTGACTGAAGCTTTCTTT.

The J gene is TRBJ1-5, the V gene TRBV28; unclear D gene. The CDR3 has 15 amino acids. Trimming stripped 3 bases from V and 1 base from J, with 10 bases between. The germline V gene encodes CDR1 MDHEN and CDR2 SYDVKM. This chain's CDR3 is CASSFLVGSNQPQHF. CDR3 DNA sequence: TGTGCCAGCAGTTTTTTGGTGGGCAGCAATCAGCCCCAGCATTTT.

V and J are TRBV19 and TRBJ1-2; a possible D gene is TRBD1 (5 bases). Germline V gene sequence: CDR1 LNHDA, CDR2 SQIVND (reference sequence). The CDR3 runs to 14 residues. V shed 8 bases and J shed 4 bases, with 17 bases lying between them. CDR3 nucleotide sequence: TGTGCCAGTTACGAAGGACGGGACCTCTATGGCTACACCTTC. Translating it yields CASYEGRDLYGYTF.

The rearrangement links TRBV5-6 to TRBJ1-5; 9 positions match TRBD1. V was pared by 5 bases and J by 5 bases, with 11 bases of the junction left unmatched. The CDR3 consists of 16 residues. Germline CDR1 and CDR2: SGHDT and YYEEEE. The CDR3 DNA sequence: TGTGCCAGCAGTTACTACAGGGGGCTGGATGATCAGCCCCAGCATTTT. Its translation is CASSYYRGLDDQPQHF. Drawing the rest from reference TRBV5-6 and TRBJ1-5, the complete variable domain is DAGVTQSPTHLIKTRGQQVTLRCSPKSGHDTVSWYQQALGQGPQFIFQYYEEEERQRGNFPDRFSGHQFPNYSSELNVNALLLGDSALYLCASSYYRGLDDQPQHFGDGTRLSIL.

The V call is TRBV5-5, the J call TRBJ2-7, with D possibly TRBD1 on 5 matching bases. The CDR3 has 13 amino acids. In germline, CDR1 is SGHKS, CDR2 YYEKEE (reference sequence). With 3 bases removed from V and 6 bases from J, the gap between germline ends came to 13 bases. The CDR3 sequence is CASSWLLRGEQYF. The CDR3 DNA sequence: TGTGCCAGCAGCTGGTTGCTAAGGGGCGAGCAGTACTTC.

CDR3: CASRGPGTEAFF. CDR3 nucleotide sequence: TGTGCCAGCAGGGGACCGGGCACTGAAGCTTTCTTT. The J gene is TRBJ1-1, the V gene TRBV5-4, with a weak D call TRBD1 (5 bases). This CDR3 is built from 12 residues. CDR1 SGHNT and CDR2 YYREEE come from the germline V gene (reference sequence). V was trimmed by 5 bases and J by 4 bases, leaving 9 bases between them.

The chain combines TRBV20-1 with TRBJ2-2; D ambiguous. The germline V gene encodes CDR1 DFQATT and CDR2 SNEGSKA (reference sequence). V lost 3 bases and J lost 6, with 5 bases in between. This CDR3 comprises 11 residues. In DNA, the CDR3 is TGCAGTGCTAGCGGCCCCGGGGAGCTGTTTTTT. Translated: CSASGPGELFF.

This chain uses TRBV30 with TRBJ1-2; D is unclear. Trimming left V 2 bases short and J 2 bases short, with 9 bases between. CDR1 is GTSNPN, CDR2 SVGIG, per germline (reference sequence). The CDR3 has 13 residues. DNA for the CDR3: TGTGCCTGGAGTAACGGGCAGAACTATGGCTACACCTTC. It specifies CAWSNGQNYGYTF.

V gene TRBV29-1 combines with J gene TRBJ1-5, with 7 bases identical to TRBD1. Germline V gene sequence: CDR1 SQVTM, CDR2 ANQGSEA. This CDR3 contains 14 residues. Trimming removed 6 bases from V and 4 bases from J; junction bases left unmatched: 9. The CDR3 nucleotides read TGCAGCGTCCTGACAGGGACGTTAAATCAGCCCCAGCATTTT. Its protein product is CSVLTGTLNQPQHF.

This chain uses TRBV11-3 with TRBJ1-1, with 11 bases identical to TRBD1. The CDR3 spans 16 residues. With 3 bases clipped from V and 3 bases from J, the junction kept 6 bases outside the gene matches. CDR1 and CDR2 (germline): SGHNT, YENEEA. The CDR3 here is CASSFRTGGGDTEAFF. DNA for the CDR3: TGTGCCAGCAGCTTTCGGACAGGGGGCGGCGACACTGAAGCTTTCTTT.

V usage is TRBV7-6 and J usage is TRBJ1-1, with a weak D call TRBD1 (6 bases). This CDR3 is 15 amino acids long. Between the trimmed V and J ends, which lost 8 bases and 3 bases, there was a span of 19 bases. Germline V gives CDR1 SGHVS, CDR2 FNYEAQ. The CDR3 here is CASSDTGLKDTEAFF. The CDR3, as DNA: TGTGCCAGCTCCGATACAGGGTTGAAAGACACTGAAGCTTTCTTT.

The CDR3 loop is CASSRGRKLFF. CDR3 bases: TGTGCCAGCTCGAGAGGCAGAAAACTGTTTTTT. The gene calls are TRBV25-1 and TRBJ1-4; D gene unclear. The V gene lost 8 bases and the J gene lost 10 bases, with 11 bases spanning the gap. This CDR3 comprises 11 residues. CDR1 and CDR2 (germline): MGHDK, SYGVNS.

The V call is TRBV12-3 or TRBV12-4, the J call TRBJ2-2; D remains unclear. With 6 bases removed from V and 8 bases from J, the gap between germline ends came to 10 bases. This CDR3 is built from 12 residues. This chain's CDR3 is CASSPPLGELFF. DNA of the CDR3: TGTGCCAGCAGCCCCCCGTTGGGGGAGCTGTTTTTT.

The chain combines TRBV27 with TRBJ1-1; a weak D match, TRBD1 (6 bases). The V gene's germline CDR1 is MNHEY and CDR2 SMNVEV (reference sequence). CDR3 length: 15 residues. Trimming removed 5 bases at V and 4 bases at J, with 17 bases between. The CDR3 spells CASSKTPRGSTEAFF. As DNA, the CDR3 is TGTGCCAGCAGTAAGACTCCCAGGGGAAGCACTGAAGCTTTCTTT.